Following are 7 T cell receptor beta chains from one sample sequenced in a study of cytomegalovirus exposure and HLA in healthy donors (dated by TCRdb to between 2016 and 2019). The protocol used for the library was the immunoSEQ multiplex PCR assay. The multiplex PCR relied on a mix of 60 forward primers for TCR Vbeta segments and 13 reverse primers for TCR Jbeta segments. TCRdb provides this immuneACCESS table in a form limited to in-frame rearrangements. Some clones are lacking; in checked studies, under half of them reflect an unresolved V gene, and why the rest are absent is not known. The table kept for this sample lists some 130,000 clones. The ten largest clones capture over 1.5% of the sample. The specimen was PBMCs. The receptors shown here come from a man younger than 30 in good health and CMV-seronegative.

The CDR3 coding sequence is TGCGCCAGCAGCTTGCTGTCCGCGCCCAGGGGGGCCCAGTACTTC. It translates to CASSLLSAPRGAQYF. This sequence joins TRBV5-1 and TRBJ2-5, with D perhaps matching TRBD1 (7 bases). The CDR3 covers 15 residues. Trimming stripped 1 base from V and 9 bases from J, with 19 bases between. CDR1 is SGHRS and CDR2 is YFSETQ in the germline V gene.

This rearrangement joins TRBV7-2 to TRBJ2-7; possibly TRBD1 for D (6 bases). The CDR3 consists of 15 residues. From germline, CDR1 is SGHTA and CDR2 FQGNSA. The V end was cut by 2 bases, the J end by 2 bases, with 13 bases between. CDR3 region: CASSLRHTGTYEQYF. DNA of the CDR3: TGTGCCAGCAGCTTACGCCACACAGGGACCTACGAGCAGTACTTC.

V and J are TRBV9 and TRBJ1-2; 10 nucleotides align to TRBD1. This CDR3 is built from 15 residues. Germline CDR1 SGDLS, CDR2 YYNGEE. J gave up 4 bases and V 6 bases, and 9 bases lay outside the gene matches. The CDR3 region is CASNINRDRGYGYTF. The CDR3 bases are TGTGCCAGCAACATTAACCGGGACAGGGGCTATGGCTACACCTTC.

The chain joins TRBV7-2 to TRBJ2-7; the D gene is possibly TRBD2 (6 bases). The CDR3 sequence is 15 residues long. Deletions cut 0 bases from V and 6 bases from J, with 15 bases between. CDR1 and CDR2 (germline): SGHTA, FQGNSA. CDR3 nucleotides: TGTGCCAGCAGCTTAGCGTTGGGTGTGGGGGGCGAGCAGTACTTC. Its translation is CASSLALGVGGEQYF.

J is TRBJ2-1 and V is TRBV5-1; TRBD1 aligns across 7 bases. J gave up 8 bases and V 4 bases, and 9 bases lay outside the gene matches. The germline CDR1 and CDR2 sequences are SGHRS and YFSETQ. The length of the CDR3 is 14 residues. CDR3: CASSPDRVGDEQFF. The CDR3 DNA reads TGCGCCAGCAGCCCAGACAGGGTGGGGGATGAGCAGTTCTTC.

This sequence joins TRBV7-2 and TRBJ2-2, with D possibly TRBD1 on 6 matching bases. The CDR3 is 16 amino acids. CDR1 is SGHTA, CDR2 FQGNSA, per germline. Trimming took 2 bases from V and 6 from J, leaving 16 bases between them. The CDR3 is CASSLRSRGSAGELFF. In DNA, the CDR3 is TGTGCCAGCAGCTTAAGGTCCAGGGGTTCGGCCGGGGAGCTGTTTTTT.

The chain carries TRBV19 and TRBJ2-7; 9 positions match TRBD2. The J segment lost 0 bases and the V segment lost 5 bases, leaving 5 bases of the junction unmatched. The CDR3 contains 15 residues. In germline, CDR1 is LNHDA, CDR2 SQIVND (reference sequence). The CDR3 DNA reads TGTGCCAGTAGTCCTGGACTAGCGCGCTCCTACGAGCAGTACTTC. As protein: CASSPGLARSYEQYF.